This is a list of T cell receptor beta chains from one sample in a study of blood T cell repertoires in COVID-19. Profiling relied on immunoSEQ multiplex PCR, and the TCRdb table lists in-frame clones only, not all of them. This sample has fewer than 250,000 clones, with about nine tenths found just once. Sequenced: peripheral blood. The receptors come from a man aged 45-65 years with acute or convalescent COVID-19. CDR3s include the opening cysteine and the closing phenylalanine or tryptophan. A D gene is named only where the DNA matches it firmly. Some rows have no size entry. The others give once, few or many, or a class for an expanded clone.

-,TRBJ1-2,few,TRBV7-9,TGTGCCAGCAGCCCCATTTCGGGGGGGCGCAAAGACTATGGCTACACCTTC,CASSPISGGRKDYGYTF
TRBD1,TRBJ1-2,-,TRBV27,TGTGCCAGCAGCCGCGGTGGACAGGTTGGGGTATATGGCTACACCTTC,CASSRGGQVGVYGYTF
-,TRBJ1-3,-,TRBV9,TGTGCCAGCAGCGGGGACGGGGGGGACACCATATATTTT,CASSGDGGDTIYF
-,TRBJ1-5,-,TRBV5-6,TGTGCCAGCAGCCGTTTGGGGCAGAGCAATCAGCCCCAGCATTTT,CASSRLGQSNQPQHF
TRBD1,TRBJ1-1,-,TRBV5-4,TGTGCCAGCAGCCTCCTTGGACAGGAGACTGAAGCTTTCTTT,CASSLLGQETEAFF
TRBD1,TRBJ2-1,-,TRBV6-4,TGTGCCAGCAGTAAGGGGGACAGGGACAATGAGCAGTTCTTC,CASSKGDRDNEQFF
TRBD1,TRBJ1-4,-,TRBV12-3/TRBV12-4,TGTGCCAGCAGTTTTGAAGACAGGGTCCGCCTGTTTTTT,CASSFEDRVRLFF
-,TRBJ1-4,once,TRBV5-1,TGCGCCAGCAGCGCACAGGGTTCGGGAAATGAAAAACTGTTTTTT,CASSAQGSGNEKLFF
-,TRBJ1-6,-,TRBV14,TGTGCCAGCAGCCAAGTACACAGGAGCTCCTATAATTCACCCCTCCACTTT,CASSQVHRSSYNSPLHF
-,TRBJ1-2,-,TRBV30,TGTGCCTGGAGTTCATTAGCCAGGGGTGGCTACACCTTC,CAWSSLARGGYTF
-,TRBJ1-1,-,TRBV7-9,TGTGCCAGCAGCTTCAACAGGATGAACACTGAAGCTTTCTTT,CASSFNRMNTEAFF
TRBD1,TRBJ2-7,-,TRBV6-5,TGTGCCAGCAGTTACTCGCCGACAGGGGGCTCCTACGAGCAGTACTTC,CASSYSPTGGSYEQYF
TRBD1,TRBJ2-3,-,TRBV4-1,TGCGCCAGCAGCCAAGAACCTGACAGGGGGCCATGGACAGATACGCAGTATTTT,CASSQEPDRGPWTDTQYF
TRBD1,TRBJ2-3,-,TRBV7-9,TGTGCCAGCTTATTCGGGACAGGGACCCCAAGGGGCGCAGATACGCAGTATTTT,CASLFGTGTPRGADTQYF
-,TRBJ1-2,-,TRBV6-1,TGTGCCAGCAGTGAACAGGGGAACTATGGCTACACCTTC,CASSEQGNYGYTF
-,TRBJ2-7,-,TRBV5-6,TGTGCCAGCAGCTTGCGCAGGGCCCACGAGCAGTACTTC,CASSLRRAHEQYF
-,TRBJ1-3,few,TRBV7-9,TGTGCCAGCAGTTCCTTCGGAGGACCCTCTGGAAACACCATATATTTT,CASSSFGGPSGNTIYF
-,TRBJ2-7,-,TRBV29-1,TGCAGCGCGCGACCAGGGTCCTCCTACGAGCAGTACTTC,CSARPGSSYEQYF
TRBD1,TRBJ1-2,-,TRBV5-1,TGCGCCAGCAGCTCTCCCCCCGACAGGGGGCATGGCTACACCTTC,CASSSPPDRGHGYTF
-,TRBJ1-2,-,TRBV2,TGTGCCAGCAGTGAATGGCAGGGCCTAAGGAACTATGGCTACACCTTC,CASSEWQGLRNYGYTF
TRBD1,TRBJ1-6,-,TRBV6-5,TGTGCCAGCCGGGACAGGGATAATTCACCCCTCCACTTT,CASRDRDNSPLHF
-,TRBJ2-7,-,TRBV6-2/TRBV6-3,TGTGCCAGCAGTTTGGCCGCCCACGAGCAGTACTTC,CASSLAAHEQYF
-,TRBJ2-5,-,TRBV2,TGTGCCAGCATGGGAGCGGTCCAAGAGACCCAGTACTTC,CASMGAVQETQYF
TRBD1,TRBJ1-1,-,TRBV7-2,TGTGCCAGCAGCTTAGCCCCTAGAGGGGGCGGGACTGAAGCTTTCTTT,CASSLAPRGGGTEAFF
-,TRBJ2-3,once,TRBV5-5,TGTGCCAGCAGCGTCATGGATACGCAGTATTTT,CASSVMDTQYF
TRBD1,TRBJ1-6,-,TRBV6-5,TGTGCCAGCAGCCTACAGGGGGCCCTGAATTCACCCCTCCACTTT,CASSLQGALNSPLHF
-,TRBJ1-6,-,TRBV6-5,TGTGCCAGCAGTTACTTTAATCGCAGGTCCCTAGGGGCCCTCCACTTT,CASSYFNRRSLGALHF
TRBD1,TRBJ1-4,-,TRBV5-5,TGTGCCAGCAGCTTATCCGGGACAGGGTCTGAAAAACTGTTTTTT,CASSLSGTGSEKLFF
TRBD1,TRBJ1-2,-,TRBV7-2,TGTGCCAGCAGCTTATGGGGACAGGCTGGCTACACCTTC,CASSLWGQAGYTF
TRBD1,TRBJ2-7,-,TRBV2,TGTGCCAGCAAGTTCAGGGGGTCATCCTACGAGCAGTACTTC,CASKFRGSSYEQYF
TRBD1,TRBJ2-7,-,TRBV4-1,TGCGCCAGCAGCCAGGAGACCGGGACAGGCTACTACGAGCAGTACTTC,CASSQETGTGYYEQYF
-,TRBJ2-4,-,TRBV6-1,TGTGCCAGCAGTGAAGCCCCTAGTCCCGTCTTAGCCAAAAACATTCAGTACTTC,CASSEAPSPVLAKNIQYF
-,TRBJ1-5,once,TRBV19,TGTGCCAGTCCCTGGGAGTACCATAGCAATCAGCCCCAGCATTTT,CASPWEYHSNQPQHF
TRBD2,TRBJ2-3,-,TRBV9,TGTGCCAGCAGCGGGCGGACTAGCGGGAGGACAGATACGCAGTATTTT,CASSGRTSGRTDTQYF
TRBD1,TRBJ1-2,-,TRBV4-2,TGTGCCAGCAGCCCTCTTGGACAGGAACAAGGAGGCTACACCTTC,CASSPLGQEQGGYTF
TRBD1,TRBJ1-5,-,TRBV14,TGTGCCAGCAGCCGGACAGGGAGTTCTCAGCCCCAGCATTTT,CASSRTGSSQPQHF
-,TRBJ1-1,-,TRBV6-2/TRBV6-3,TGTGCCAGCAGCGCTCACACAGGGTTTGGCGACACTGAAGCTTTCTTT,CASSAHTGFGDTEAFF
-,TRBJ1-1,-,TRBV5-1,TGCGCCAGCAGGGACTTGAGAAAGCGGGACACTGAAGCTTTCTTT,CASRDLRKRDTEAFF
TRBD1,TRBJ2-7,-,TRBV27,TGTGCCAGCAGTCCCGGGACAGCTTCGCTCTACGAGCAGTACTTC,CASSPGTASLYEQYF
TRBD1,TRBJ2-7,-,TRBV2,TGTGCCAGCAGAAGACAGGGGCAGTACGAGCAGTACTTC,CASRRQGQYEQYF
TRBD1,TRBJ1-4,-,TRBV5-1,TGCGCCAGCAGCGGAGGGACAGGGGCCCAGGGGGGTGAAAAACTGTTTTTT,CASSGGTGAQGGEKLFF
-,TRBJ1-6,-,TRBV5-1,TGCGCCAGCAGCTCGAGGGCTCCCCGGGAGAATTCACCCCTCCACTTT,CASSSRAPRENSPLHF
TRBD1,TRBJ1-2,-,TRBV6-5,TGTGCCAGCAGACTGACAGGGGATGGCTACACCTTC,CASRLTGDGYTF
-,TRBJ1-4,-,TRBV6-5,TGTGCCAGCAGTAGACGACAGGACGGTGAAAAACTGTTTTTT,CASSRRQDGEKLFF
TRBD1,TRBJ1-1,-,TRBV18,TGTGCCAGCTCACCTGACAGGGTTCGAAACGACGGAGCTTTCTTT,CASSPDRVRNDGAFF
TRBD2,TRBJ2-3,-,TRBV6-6,TGTGCCAGCAGCAATCGGACTAGGTACAATACGCAGTATTTT,CASSNRTRYNTQYF
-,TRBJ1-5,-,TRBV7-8,TGTGCCAGCAGCTTAAACGAGGGTCAGCCCCAGCATTTT,CASSLNEGQPQHF
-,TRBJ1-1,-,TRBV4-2,TGTGCCAGCGGAAGGGGGACGGCGGGCACTGAAGCTTTCTTT,CASGRGTAGTEAFF
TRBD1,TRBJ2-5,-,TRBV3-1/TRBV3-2,TGTGCCAGCAGCCGGGACAGAGGAGAGACCCAGTACTTC,CASSRDRGETQYF
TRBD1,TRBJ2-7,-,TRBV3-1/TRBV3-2,TGTGCCAGCAGCCGAACCGGGACAGGGCGGCAGGTCGAGCAGTACTTC,CASSRTGTGRQVEQYF
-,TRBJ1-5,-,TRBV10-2,TGCGCCAGCACTGAGGTATTTCGGGATCAGCCCCAGCATTTT,CASTEVFRDQPQHF
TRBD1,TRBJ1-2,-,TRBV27,TGTGCCAGCAGTTTATCCCAAGGGACAGGCTACCCCTATGGCTACACCTTC,CASSLSQGTGYPYGYTF
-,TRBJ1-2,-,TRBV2,TGTGCCAGCAGTGGGACAGAAACCTATGGCTACACCTTC,CASSGTETYGYTF
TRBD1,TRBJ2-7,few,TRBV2,TGTGCCAGCTTACAGGGGGCCTACGAGCAGTACTTC,CASLQGAYEQYF
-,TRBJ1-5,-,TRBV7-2,TGTGCCAGCAGCGCCAGGGTCAATCAGCCCCAGCATTTT,CASSARVNQPQHF